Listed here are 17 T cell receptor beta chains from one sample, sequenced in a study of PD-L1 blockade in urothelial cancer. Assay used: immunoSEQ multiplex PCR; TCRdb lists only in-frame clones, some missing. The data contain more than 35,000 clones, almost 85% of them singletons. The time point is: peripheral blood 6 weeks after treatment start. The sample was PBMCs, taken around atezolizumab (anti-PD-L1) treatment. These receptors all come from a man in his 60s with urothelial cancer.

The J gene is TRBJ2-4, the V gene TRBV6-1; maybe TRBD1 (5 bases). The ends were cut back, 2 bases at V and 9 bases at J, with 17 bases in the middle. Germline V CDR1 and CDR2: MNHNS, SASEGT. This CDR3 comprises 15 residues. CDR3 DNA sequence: TGTGCCAGCAGTGAACCAATCCCAGGGTTCGTCATTCAGTACTTC. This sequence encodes CASSEPIPGFVIQYF.

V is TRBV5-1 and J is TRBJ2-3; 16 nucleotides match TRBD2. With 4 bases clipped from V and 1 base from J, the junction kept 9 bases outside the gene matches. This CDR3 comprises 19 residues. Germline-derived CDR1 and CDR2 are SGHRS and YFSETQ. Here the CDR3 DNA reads TGCGCCAGCAGCAAGGGACTAGCGGGGGGGCCTCAGGGCACAGATACGCAGTATTTT. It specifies CASSKGLAGGPQGTDTQYF.

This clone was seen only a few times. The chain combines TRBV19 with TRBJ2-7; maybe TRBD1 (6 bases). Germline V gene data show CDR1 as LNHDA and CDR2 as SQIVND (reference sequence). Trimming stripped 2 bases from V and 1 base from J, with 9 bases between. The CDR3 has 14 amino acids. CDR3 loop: CASSISGQSYEQYF. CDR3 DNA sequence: TGTGCCAGTAGTATATCTGGACAGTCCTACGAGCAGTACTTC.

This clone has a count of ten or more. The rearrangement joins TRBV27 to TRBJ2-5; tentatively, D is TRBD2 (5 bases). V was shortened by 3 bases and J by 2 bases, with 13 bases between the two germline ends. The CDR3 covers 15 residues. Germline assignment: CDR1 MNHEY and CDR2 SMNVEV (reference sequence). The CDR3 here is CASSFGGQRQETQYF. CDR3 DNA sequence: TGTGCCAGCAGTTTCGGCGGGCAACGACAAGAGACCCAGTACTTC.

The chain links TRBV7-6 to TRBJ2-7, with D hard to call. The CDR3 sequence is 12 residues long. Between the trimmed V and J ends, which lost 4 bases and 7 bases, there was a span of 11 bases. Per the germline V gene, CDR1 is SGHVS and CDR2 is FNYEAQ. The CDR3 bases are TGTGCCAGCAGCTCCACTTCAGGAGAGCAGTACTTC. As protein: CASSSTSGEQYF. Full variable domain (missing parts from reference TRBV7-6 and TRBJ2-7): GAGVSQSPRYKVTKRGQDVALRCDPISGHVSLYWYRQALGQGPEFLTYFNYEAQQDKSGLPNDRFSAERPEGSISTLTIQRTEQRDSAMYRCASSSTSGEQYFGPGTRLTVT.

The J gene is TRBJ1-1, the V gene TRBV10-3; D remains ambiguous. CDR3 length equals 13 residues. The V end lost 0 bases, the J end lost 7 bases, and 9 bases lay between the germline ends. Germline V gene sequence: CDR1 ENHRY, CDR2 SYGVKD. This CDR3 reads CAISESMAHEAFF. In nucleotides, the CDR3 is TGTGCCATCAGTGAGTCGATGGCCCATGAAGCTTTCTTT.

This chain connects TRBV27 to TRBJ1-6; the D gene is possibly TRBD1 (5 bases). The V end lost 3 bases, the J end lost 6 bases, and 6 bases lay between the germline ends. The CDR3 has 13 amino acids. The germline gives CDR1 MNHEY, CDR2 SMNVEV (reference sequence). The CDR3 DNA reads TGTGCCAGCAGTTTGACAGTTAATTCACCCCTCCACTTT. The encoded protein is CASSLTVNSPLHF.

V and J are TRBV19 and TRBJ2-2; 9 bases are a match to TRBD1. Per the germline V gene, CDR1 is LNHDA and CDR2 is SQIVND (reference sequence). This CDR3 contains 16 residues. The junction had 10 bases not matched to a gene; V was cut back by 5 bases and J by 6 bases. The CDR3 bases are TGTGCCAGTAGTGTGGGAGGGACAGGGCTAGCCGGGGAGCTGTTTTTT. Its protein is CASSVGGTGLAGELFF. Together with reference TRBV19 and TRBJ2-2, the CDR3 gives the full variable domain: DGGITQSPKYLFRKEGQNVTLSCEQNLNHDAMYWYRQDPGQGLRLIYYSQIVNDFQKGDIAEGYSVSREKKESFPLTVTSAQKNPTAFYLCASSVGGTGLAGELFFGEGSRLTVL.

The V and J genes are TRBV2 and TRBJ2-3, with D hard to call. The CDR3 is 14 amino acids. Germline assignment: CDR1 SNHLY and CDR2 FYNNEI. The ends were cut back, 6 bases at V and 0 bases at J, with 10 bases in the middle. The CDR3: CASRGDTSTDTQYF. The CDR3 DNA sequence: TGTGCCAGCAGGGGTGACACAAGCACAGATACGCAGTATTTT.

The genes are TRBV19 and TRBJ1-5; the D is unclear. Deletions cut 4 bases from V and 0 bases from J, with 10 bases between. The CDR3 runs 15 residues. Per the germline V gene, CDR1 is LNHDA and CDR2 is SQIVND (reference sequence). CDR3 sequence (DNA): TGTGCCAGTAGTACAGGCACCCATAGCAATCAGCCCCAGCATTTT. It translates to CASSTGTHSNQPQHF.

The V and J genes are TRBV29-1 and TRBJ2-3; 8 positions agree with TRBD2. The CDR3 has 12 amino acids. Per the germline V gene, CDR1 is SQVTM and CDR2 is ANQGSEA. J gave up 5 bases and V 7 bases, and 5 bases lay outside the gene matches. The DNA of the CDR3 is TGCAGCGCGGGGGGGCTGGTAGATACGCAGTATTTT. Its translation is CSAGGLVDTQYF.

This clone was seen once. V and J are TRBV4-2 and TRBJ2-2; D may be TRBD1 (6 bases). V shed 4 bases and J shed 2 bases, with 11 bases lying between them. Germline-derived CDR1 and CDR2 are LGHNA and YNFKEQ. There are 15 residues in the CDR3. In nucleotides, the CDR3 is TGTGCCAGCAGCCCCAGGGGCGACAACACCGGGGAGCTGTTTTTT. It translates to CASSPRGDNTGELFF.

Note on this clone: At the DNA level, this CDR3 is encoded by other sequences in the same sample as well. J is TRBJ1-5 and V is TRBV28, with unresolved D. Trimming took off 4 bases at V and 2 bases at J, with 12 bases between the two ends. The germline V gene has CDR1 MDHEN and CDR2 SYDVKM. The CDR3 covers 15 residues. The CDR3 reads CASSSTSGGNQPQHF. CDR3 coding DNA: TGTGCCAGCAGTTCCACTAGTGGGGGCAATCAGCCCCAGCATTTT.

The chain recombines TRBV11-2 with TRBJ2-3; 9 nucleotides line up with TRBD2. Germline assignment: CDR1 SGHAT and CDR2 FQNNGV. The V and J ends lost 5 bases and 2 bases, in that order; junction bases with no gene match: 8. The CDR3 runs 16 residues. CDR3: CASSPFLAGITDTQYF. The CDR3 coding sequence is TGTGCCAGCAGCCCCTTTCTAGCGGGGATCACAGATACGCAGTATTTT.

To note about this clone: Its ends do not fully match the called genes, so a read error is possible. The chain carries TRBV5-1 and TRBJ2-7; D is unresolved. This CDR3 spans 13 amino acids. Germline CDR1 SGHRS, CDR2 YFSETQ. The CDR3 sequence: CASSLGYSYEQYF. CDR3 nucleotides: TGTGCCAGCAGCTTGGGATACAGCTACGAGCAGTACTTC.

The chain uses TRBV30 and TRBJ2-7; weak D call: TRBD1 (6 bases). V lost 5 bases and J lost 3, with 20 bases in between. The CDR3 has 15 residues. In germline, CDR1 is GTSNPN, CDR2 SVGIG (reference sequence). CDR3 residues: CAWQPQSGHRYEQYF. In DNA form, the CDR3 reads TGTGCCTGGCAGCCTCAATCGGGACACCGCTACGAGCAGTACTTC. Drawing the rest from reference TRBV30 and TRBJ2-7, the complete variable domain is SQTIHQWPATLVQPVGSPLSLECTVEGTSNPNLYWYRQAAGRGLQLLFYSVGIGQISSEVPQNLSASRPQDRQFILSSKKLLLSDSGFYLCAWQPQSGHRYEQYFGPGTRLTVT.

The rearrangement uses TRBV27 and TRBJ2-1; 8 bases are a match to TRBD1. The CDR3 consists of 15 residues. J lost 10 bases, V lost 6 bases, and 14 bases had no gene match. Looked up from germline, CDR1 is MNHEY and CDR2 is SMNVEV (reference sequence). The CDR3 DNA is TGTGCCAGCAGCCCTTGGATGGCAGGGGGCGGAGAGCAGTTCTTC. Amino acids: CASSPWMAGGGEQFF.